This T cell receptor (beta chain) was identified in a study of blood T cells in healthy people across ages. Regarding the study as a whole: Among T cells, TCR beta diversity per million cells dropped roughly linearly as age rose. Unsorted PBMC input precluded a conclusive naive versus antigen-experienced comparison.

It was with a sample-barcoded 5' primer and a J-beta primer mix that a second PCR of roughly 7 to 12 cycles was run. Each CDR3 protein is one row after TCRdb ran MiXCR on the 5' RACE reads. The data show about 640,000 distinct CDR3 sequences, about 28% seen once. J gave up 2 bases and V 6 bases, and 8 bases lay outside the gene matches. Germline V CDR1 and CDR2: LGHNT, FRNRAP. This CDR3 has 15 residues. This clonotype was detected ten times or more. Its antigen is unknown. V and J are TRBV12-5 and TRBJ2-3; 7 bases are a match to TRBD2. The source material was blood. The receptor comes from an elderly woman in good health. The CDR3 is CASGRSGDYTDTQYF. Written as DNA, the CDR3 is TGTGCTAGTGGCCGAAGCGGGGACTACACAGATACGCAGTATTTT.